A selection of T cell receptor beta chains follows, all from one sample in a study of identical twins. A single record per CDR3 protein comes from TCRdb applying MiXCR to the 5' RACE reads. The sample shows around 280,000 distinct CDR3 sequences, roughly 8.6% of them seen only once. The sample was also linked to a second study, of yellow fever vaccine responses in identical twins.

The source material was memory (CD45RO+) T cells sorted from blood. These receptors all stem from a woman aged 18-29 years in good health. Both conserved end residues are part of each CDR3. Fields, in order: J gene, clone size, D gene, V gene, CDR3 protein, CDR3 DNA. D genes are given only for firm matches. Some rows mark clone size as missing; the rest say once, few, many or name a class of expanded clone.

>TRBJ2-5|.|TRBD2|TRBV2
CASRLLAGGIETQYF
TGTGCCAGCAGGTTACTAGCGGGAGGGATAGAGACCCAGTACTTC
>TRBJ1-5|many|.|TRBV12-3/TRBV12-4
CASSLSHDSNQPQHF
TGTGCCAGCAGTTTATCTCATGATAGCAATCAGCCCCAGCATTTT
>TRBJ2-5|.|TRBD2|TRBV29-1
CSVWTSGKETQYF
TGCAGCGTATGGACTAGCGGGAAAGAGACCCAGTACTTC
>TRBJ2-3|many|TRBD2|TRBV6-5
CASSYSTSGGSTDTQYF
TGTGCCAGCAGTTACTCTACTAGCGGGGGGAGCACAGATACGCAGTATTTT
>TRBJ2-1|many|TRBD2|TRBV29-1
CSARLAVNEQFF
TGCAGCGCACGACTAGCGGTCAATGAGCAGTTCTTC
>TRBJ2-6|.|TRBD2|TRBV20-1
CSARDGGLAGVSGANVLTF
TGCAGTGCTAGAGATGGGGGACTAGCGGGAGTTTCTGGGGCCAACGTCCTGACTTTC
>TRBJ2-3|few|TRBD2|TRBV28
CASSPGGREGDTQYF
TGTGCCAGCAGTCCGGGAGGGCGGGAAGGGGATACGCAGTATTTT
>TRBJ2-5|many|.|TRBV4-2
CASSPTWGETQYF
TGTGCCAGCAGCCCAACCTGGGGAGAGACCCAGTACTTC
>TRBJ2-7|.|.|TRBV2
CASKSDSGPYEQYF
TGTGCCAGCAAGTCGGACAGTGGGCCTTACGAGCAGTACTTC
>TRBJ2-1|many|.|TRBV12-3/TRBV12-4
CASRPLAGHLSNEQFF
TGTGCCAGCAGACCTCTCGCGGGACACTTGTCTAATGAGCAGTTCTTC
>TRBJ1-2|many|TRBD1|TRBV27
CASSSAGTGESGYTF
TGTGCCAGCAGTTCCGCAGGGACAGGGGAAAGTGGCTACACCTTC
>TRBJ2-3|few|.|TRBV5-1
CASSWGDVDTQYF
TGCGCCAGCAGCTGGGGGGATGTAGATACGCAGTATTTT
>TRBJ1-2|many|.|TRBV3-1
CASSQDAVTSSGYTF
TGTGCCAGCAGCCAAGACGCAGTTACAAGTTCCGGCTACACCTTC
>TRBJ1-1|few|.|TRBV20-1
CSASRGTVTEAFF
TGCAGTGCTAGTAGGGGGACGGTCACTGAAGCTTTCTTT
>TRBJ1-5|few|.|TRBV20-1
CSAYDSYSNQPQHF
TGCAGTGCTTATGACAGCTATAGCAATCAGCCCCAGCATTTT
>TRBJ1-4|.|.|TRBV2
CASTLNEKLFF
TGTGCCAGCACCCTAAATGAAAAACTGTTTTTT
>TRBJ1-1|few|.|TRBV7-6
CASSLGFDRNTEAFF
TGTGCCAGCAGCTTAGGATTCGACAGAAACACTGAAGCTTTCTTT
>TRBJ1-2|.|.|TRBV25-1
CASSAHGGHGYGYTF
TGTGCCAGCAGTGCCCACGGGGGCCACGGCTATGGCTACACCTTC
>TRBJ2-1|few|.|TRBV5-1
CASKAGPSSDNEQFF
TGCGCCAGCAAGGCCGGGCCCTCCTCCGACAATGAGCAGTTCTTC
>TRBJ1-1|few|.|TRBV12-3/TRBV12-4
CASSFHQSTEAFF
TGTGCCAGCTCTTTCCACCAGAGCACTGAAGCTTTCTTT
>TRBJ1-5|few|.|TRBV20-1
CSANPGYGQPQHF
TGCAGTGCTAATCCCGGGTACGGTCAGCCCCAGCATTTT
>TRBJ2-2|many|.|TRBV12-3/TRBV12-4
CASSFDVRTGELFF
TGTGCCAGCAGTTTTGACGTGCGGACCGGGGAGCTGTTTTTT
>TRBJ1-4|many|TRBD1|TRBV5-1
CASSLEGQMGEKLFF
TGCGCCAGCAGCTTGGAGGGACAGATGGGGGAAAAACTGTTTTTT
>TRBJ2-1|.|TRBD2|TRBV2
CASSEQLAANEQFF
TGTGCCAGCAGTGAGCAACTAGCGGCCAATGAGCAGTTCTTC
>TRBJ1-5|.|TRBD1|TRBV27
CASSLRRGTGGHQPQHF
TGTGCCAGCAGTTTACGGCGCGGGACAGGGGGCCATCAGCCCCAGCATTTT
>TRBJ1-2|.|TRBD1|TRBV11-2
CASSLGQGAIGYTF
TGTGCCAGCAGCTTGGGACAGGGGGCAATTGGCTACACCTTC
>TRBJ1-1|many|TRBD1|TRBV18
CASSFGTANTEAFF
TGTGCCAGCTCATTCGGGACAGCGAACACTGAAGCTTTCTTT
>TRBJ2-1|.|.|TRBV28
CASRPPGNGEQFF
TGTGCCAGCAGGCCCCCCGGGAACGGTGAGCAGTTCTTC
>TRBJ2-5|few|TRBD1|TRBV29-1
CSGGGRGQRETQYF
TGCAGCGGTGGGGGCAGGGGGCAGCGGGAGACCCAGTACTTC
>TRBJ2-3|many|TRBD1|TRBV29-1
CSGTGGLSTSRTHTDTQYF
TGCAGCGGCACAGGGGGCTTATCGACTAGCAGAACTCACACAGATACGCAGTATTTT
>TRBJ2-1|.|TRBD1|TRBV29-1
CSVAPTGRNEQFF
TGCAGCGTTGCCCCGACAGGGCGGAATGAGCAGTTCTTC
>TRBJ2-5|many|TRBD2|TRBV6-5
CASSYVGGGETQYF
TGTGCCAGCAGTTACGTGGGGGGGGGTGAGACCCAGTACTTC
>TRBJ2-1|many|.|TRBV27
CASSFPVGTKYNEQFF
TGTGCCAGCAGTTTTCCCGTGGGGACAAAATACAATGAGCAGTTCTTC
>TRBJ1-5|.|TRBD1|TRBV6-2/TRBV6-3
CASSYSGGGQISNQPQHF
TGTGCCAGCAGTTACTCGGGAGGGGGACAGATTAGCAATCAGCCCCAGCATTTT
>TRBJ1-1|.|.|TRBV15
CATSNGYRDNTEAFF
TGTGCCACCAGCAATGGTTACAGGGACAACACTGAAGCTTTCTTT
>TRBJ2-1|.|TRBD2|TRBV2
CAIKKREGFYNEQFF
TGTGCCATTAAGAAGCGGGAGGGCTTTTACAATGAGCAGTTCTTC
>TRBJ2-3|.|.|TRBV2
CASSDLSNADTQYF
TGTGCCAGCAGTGATCTCTCGAACGCAGATACGCAGTATTTT
>TRBJ1-2|.|.|TRBV3-1
CASSHAGHSNYGYTF
TGTGCCAGCAGCCACGCAGGACACTCTAACTATGGCTACACCTTC
>TRBJ2-1|many|TRBD2|TRBV6-4
CASSDSLSGGNEQFF
TGTGCCAGCAGTGACTCCCTTAGCGGGGGGAATGAGCAGTTCTTC
>TRBJ1-1|.|.|TRBV7-9
CASTSPPRDTEAFF
TGTGCCAGCACCTCCCCCCCAAGGGACACTGAAGCTTTCTTT
>TRBJ2-1|few|.|TRBV6-5
CASSSGQYSYNEQFF
TGTGCCAGCAGTTCAGGGCAGTACTCCTACAATGAGCAGTTCTTC
>TRBJ2-2|few|.|TRBV2
CASSAQRPNTGELFF
TGTGCCAGCAGTGCCCAGCGGCCGAACACCGGGGAGCTGTTTTTT
>TRBJ1-2|.|.|TRBV20-1
CSAGDNFGGYTF
TGCAGTGCTGGGGACAACTTCGGGGGCTACACCTTC
>TRBJ2-1|many|TRBD1|TRBV7-3
CASSLDRGWNEQFF
TGTGCCAGCAGCTTAGACAGGGGCTGGAATGAGCAGTTCTTC
>TRBJ2-5|.|.|TRBV6-1
CASSEGGTGTQYF
TGTGCCAGCAGTGAAGGAGGGACTGGGACCCAGTACTTC
>TRBJ1-5|many|TRBD1|TRBV27
CASSLSPGQGSNQPQHF
TGTGCCAGCAGTCTATCCCCAGGACAGGGGAGCAATCAGCCCCAGCATTTT
>TRBJ1-1|many|.|TRBV10-3
CAINSGHQNTEAFF
TGTGCCATCAACTCCGGACACCAGAACACTGAAGCTTTCTTT
>TRBJ1-2|few|TRBD1|TRBV11-2
CASSWTGSSSYTF
TGTGCCAGCAGCTGGACAGGAAGTTCCTCCTACACCTTC